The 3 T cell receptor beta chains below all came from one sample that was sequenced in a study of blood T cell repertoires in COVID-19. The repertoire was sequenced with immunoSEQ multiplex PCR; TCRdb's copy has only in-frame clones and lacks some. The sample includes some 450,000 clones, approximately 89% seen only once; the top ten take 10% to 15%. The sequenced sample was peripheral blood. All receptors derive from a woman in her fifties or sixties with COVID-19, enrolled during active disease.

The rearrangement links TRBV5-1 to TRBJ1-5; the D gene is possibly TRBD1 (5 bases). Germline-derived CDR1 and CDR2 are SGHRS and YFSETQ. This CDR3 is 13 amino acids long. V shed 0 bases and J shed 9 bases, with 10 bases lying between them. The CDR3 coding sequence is TGCGCCAGCAGCTTGGCAGGGCCAGGGCCCCAGCATTTT. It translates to CASSLAGPGPQHF. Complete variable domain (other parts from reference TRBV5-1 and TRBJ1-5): KAGVTQTPRYLIKTRGQQVTLSCSPISGHRSVSWYQQTPGQGLQFLFEYFSETQRNKGNFPGRFSGRQFSNSRSEMNVSTLELGDSALYLCASSLAGPGPQHFGDGTRLSIL.

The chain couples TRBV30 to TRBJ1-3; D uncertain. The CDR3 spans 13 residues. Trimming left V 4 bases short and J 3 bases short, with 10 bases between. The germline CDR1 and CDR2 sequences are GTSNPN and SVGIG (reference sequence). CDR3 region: CAWMRALGNTIYF. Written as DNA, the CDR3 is TGTGCCTGGATGAGGGCCCTTGGAAACACCATATATTTT.

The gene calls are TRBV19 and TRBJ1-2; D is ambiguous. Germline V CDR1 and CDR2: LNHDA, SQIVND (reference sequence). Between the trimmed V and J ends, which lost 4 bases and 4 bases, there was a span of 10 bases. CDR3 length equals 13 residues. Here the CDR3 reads CASSTPGLYGYTF. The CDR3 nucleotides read TGTGCCAGTAGTACCCCGGGTCTCTATGGCTACACCTTC.